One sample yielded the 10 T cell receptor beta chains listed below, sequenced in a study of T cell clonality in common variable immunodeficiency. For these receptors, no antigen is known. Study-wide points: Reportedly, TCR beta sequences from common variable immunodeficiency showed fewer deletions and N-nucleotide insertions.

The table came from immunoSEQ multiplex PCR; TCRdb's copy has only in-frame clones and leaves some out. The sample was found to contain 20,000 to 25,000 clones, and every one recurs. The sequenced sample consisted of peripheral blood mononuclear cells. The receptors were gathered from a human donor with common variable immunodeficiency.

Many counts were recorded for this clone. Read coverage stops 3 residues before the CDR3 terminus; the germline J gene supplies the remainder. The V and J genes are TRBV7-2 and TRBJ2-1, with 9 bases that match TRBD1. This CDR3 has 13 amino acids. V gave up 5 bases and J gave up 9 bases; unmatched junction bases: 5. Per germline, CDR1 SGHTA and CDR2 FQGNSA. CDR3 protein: CASSQQGAGEQFF. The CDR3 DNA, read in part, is TGTGCCAGCAGCCAACAGGGGGCGGGTGAG.

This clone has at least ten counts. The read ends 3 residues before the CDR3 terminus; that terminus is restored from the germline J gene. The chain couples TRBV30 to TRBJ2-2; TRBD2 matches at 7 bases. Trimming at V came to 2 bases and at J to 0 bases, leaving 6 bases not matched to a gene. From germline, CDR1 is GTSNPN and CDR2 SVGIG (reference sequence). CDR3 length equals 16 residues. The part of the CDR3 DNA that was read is TGTGCCTGGAGTACATTTGCGGGGGCGAACACCGGGGAG. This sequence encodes CAWSTFAGANTGE. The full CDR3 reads CAWSTFAGANTGELFF.

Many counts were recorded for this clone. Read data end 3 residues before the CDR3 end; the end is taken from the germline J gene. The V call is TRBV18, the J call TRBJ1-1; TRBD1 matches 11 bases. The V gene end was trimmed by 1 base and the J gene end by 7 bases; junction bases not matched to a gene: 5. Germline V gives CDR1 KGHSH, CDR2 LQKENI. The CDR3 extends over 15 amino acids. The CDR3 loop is CASSPLGQGGGEAFF. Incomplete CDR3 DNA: TGTGCCAGCTCACCACTGGGACAGGGGGGCGGTGAA.

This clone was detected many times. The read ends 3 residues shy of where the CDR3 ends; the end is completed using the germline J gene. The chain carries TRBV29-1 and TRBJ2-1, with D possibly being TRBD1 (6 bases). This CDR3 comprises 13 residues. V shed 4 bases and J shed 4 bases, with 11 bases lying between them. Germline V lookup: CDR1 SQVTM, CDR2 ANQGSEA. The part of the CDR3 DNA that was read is TGCAGCGTTGCGCAGGGGCGGTACAATGAG. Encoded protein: CSVAQGRYNE. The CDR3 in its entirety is CSVAQGRYNEQFF.

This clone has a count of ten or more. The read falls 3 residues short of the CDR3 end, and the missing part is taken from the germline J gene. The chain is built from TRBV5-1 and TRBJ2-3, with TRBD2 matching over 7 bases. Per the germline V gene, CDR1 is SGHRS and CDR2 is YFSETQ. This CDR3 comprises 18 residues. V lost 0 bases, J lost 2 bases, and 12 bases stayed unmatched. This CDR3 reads CASSLEGSSSGYTDTQYF. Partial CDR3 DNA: TGCGCCAGCAGCTTGGAGGGAAGTTCTAGCGGATACACAGATACG.

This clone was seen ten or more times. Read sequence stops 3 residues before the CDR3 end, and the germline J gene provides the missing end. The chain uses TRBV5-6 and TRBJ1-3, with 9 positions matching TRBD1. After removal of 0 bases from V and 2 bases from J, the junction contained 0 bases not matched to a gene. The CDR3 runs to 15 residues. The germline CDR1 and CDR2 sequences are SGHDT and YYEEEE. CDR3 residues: CASSLDRGPGNTIYF. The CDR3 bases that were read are TGTGCCAGCAGCTTGGACAGGGGGCCTGGAAACACC.

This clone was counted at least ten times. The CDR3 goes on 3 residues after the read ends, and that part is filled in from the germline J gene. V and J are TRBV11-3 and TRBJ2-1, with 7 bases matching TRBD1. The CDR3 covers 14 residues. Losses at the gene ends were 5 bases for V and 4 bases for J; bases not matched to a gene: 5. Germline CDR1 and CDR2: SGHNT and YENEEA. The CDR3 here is CASSTGDRYNEQFF. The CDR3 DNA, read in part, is TGTGCCAGCAGCACCGGGGACAGATACAATGAG. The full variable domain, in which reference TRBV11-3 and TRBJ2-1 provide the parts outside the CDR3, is EAGVVQSPRYKIIEKKQPVAFWCNPISGHNTLYWYLQNLGQGPELLIRYENEEAVDDSQLPKDRFSAERLKGVDSTLKIQPAELGDSAVYLCASSTGDRYNEQFFGPGTRLTVL.

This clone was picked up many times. CDR3 DNA (partial): TGTGCCAGCAGTGAAGGTGACAGGGGTAATCAGCCC. This sequence encodes CASSEGDRGNQP. From start to end, the CDR3 is CASSEGDRGNQPQHF. This rearrangement joins TRBV6-1 to TRBJ1-5; 8 nucleotides line up with TRBD1. The read terminates 3 residues ahead of where the CDR3 ends, so the germline J gene completes it. V gave up 1 base and J gave up 4 bases; unmatched junction bases: 3. Germline CDR1 MNHNS, CDR2 SASEGT. The CDR3 sequence is 15 residues long.

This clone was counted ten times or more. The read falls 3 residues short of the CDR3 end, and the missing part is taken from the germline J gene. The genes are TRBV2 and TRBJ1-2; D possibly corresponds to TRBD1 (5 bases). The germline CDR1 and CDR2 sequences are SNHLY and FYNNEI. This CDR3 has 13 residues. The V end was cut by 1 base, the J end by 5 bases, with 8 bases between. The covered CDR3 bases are TGTGCCAGCAGTGAAGAGGGGTGGTATGGC. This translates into CASSEEGWYG. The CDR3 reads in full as CASSEEGWYGYTF.

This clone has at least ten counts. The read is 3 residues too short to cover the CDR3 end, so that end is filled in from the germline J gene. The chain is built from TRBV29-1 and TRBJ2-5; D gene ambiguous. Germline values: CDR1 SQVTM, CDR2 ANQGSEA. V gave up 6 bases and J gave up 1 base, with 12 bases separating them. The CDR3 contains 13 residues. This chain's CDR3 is CSVYPPSQETQYF. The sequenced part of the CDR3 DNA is TGCAGCGTCTACCCCCCATCCCAAGAGACC.